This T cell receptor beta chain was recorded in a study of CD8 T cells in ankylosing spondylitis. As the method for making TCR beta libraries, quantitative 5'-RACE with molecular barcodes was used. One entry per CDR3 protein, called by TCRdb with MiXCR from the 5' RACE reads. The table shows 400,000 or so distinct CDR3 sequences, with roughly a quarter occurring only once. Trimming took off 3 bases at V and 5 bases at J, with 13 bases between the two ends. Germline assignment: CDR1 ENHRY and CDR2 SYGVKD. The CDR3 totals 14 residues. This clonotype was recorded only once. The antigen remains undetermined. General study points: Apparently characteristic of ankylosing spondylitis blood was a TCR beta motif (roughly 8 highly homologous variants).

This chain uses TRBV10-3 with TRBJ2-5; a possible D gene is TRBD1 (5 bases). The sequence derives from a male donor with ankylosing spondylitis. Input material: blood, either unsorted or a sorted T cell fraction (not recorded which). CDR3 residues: CAISDRQIGETQYF. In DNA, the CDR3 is TGTGCCATCAGTGATCGACAGATCGGGGAGACCCAGTACTTC.